The rows below give T cell receptor beta chains drawn from one sample of a study of T cells in Graves' hyperthyroidism and ophthalmopathy. TCRdb independently ran MiXCR on the multiplex PCR reads; one entry per CDR3 protein. Of hundreds of thousands of distinct CDR3 sequences listed, around 15% were seen once; the top ten hold 10%. The sequenced material came from blood. Every receptor here comes from a woman aged 18 to 35 with Graves' hyperthyroidism. Both conserved end residues are part of each CDR3. A D gene is named only where the DNA matches it firmly. Some rows mark clone size as missing; the rest say once, few, many or name a class of expanded clone.

D gene: TRBD2
V gene: TRBV4-2
J gene: TRBJ2-1
clone size: .
CDR3 DNA: TGTGCCAGCAGCCAGGACACGAGGCTAGCGGGTGGTAGTGAGCAGTTCTTC
CDR3 protein: CASSQDTRLAGGSEQFF

D gene: .
V gene: TRBV12-3/TRBV12-4
J gene: TRBJ2-1
clone size: few
CDR3 DNA: TGTGCCAGCAGCTCACTTCTTAGGGATGAGCAGTTCTTC
CDR3 protein: CASSSLLRDEQFF

D gene: .
V gene: TRBV6-4
J gene: TRBJ2-7
clone size: many
CDR3 DNA: TGTGCCAGCAGTGACTCTAGCGGACCACAAATCGTCTCCTACGAGCAGTACTTC
CDR3 protein: CASSDSSGPQIVSYEQYF

D gene: .
V gene: TRBV12-3/TRBV12-4
J gene: TRBJ2-2
clone size: many
CDR3 DNA: TGTGCCAGCAGCTTACTCCTGACTAGAAATCATTGGACCGGGGAGCTGTTTTTT
CDR3 protein: CASSLLLTRNHWTGELFF

D gene: .
V gene: TRBV7-3
J gene: TRBJ2-3
clone size: .
CDR3 DNA: TGTGCCAGCAGCTTAGGGGACGGACCCACAGATACGCAGTATTTT
CDR3 protein: CASSLGDGPTDTQYF

D gene: TRBD2
V gene: TRBV7-8
J gene: TRBJ2-7
clone size: many
CDR3 DNA: TGTGCCAGCAGCTTAGAGCGGGGACGGTCAACCTACGAGCAGTACTTC
CDR3 protein: CASSLERGRSTYEQYF

D gene: .
V gene: TRBV10-2
J gene: TRBJ2-3
clone size: few
CDR3 DNA: TGCGCCAGCAGGGACACAGGGCCTAGCACAGATACGCAGTATTTT
CDR3 protein: CASRDTGPSTDTQYF

D gene: .
V gene: TRBV11-2
J gene: TRBJ1-1
clone size: many
CDR3 DNA: TGTGCCAGCAGCCGGCCGGGGGGAGGGACTGAAGCTTTCTTT
CDR3 protein: CASSRPGGGTEAFF

D gene: .
V gene: TRBV7-2
J gene: TRBJ2-7
clone size: few
CDR3 DNA: TGTGCCAGCGGCTCCCACGGGTACAGCTACGAGCAGTACTTC
CDR3 protein: CASGSHGYSYEQYF

D gene: .
V gene: TRBV27
J gene: TRBJ2-5
clone size: many
CDR3 DNA: TGTGCCAGCAGGGGCTACATGGGCAGGGCAGACTACCAAGAGACCCAGTACTTC
CDR3 protein: CASRGYMGRADYQETQYF

D gene: .
V gene: TRBV6-2/TRBV6-3
J gene: TRBJ1-1
clone size: .
CDR3 DNA: TGTGCCAGCAGTTTAGGGTCGCACACTGAAGCTCTCTTT
CDR3 protein: CASSLGSHTEALF

D gene: .
V gene: TRBV12-3/TRBV12-4
J gene: TRBJ1-3
clone size: .
CDR3 DNA: TGTGCCAGCAGTCCCCCTATCCTGTCCGGCCGAACCGCCGGAAACACCATATATTTT
CDR3 protein: CASSPPILSGRTAGNTIYF

D gene: .
V gene: TRBV7-9
J gene: TRBJ1-2
clone size: few
CDR3 DNA: TGTGCCAGCAGCCCCTCAGGAGTGTCTAACTATGGCTACACCTTC
CDR3 protein: CASSPSGVSNYGYTF

D gene: .
V gene: TRBV2
J gene: TRBJ2-7
clone size: many
CDR3 DNA: TGTGCCAGCAGTGAAGGGATAATTACAGCCTACGAGCAGTACTTC
CDR3 protein: CASSEGIITAYEQYF

D gene: .
V gene: TRBV6-1
J gene: TRBJ2-6
clone size: many
CDR3 DNA: TGTGCCAGCAGTCCCCGGGATTCTCGCGCCTCTGGGGCCAACGTCCTGACTTTC
CDR3 protein: CASSPRDSRASGANVLTF

D gene: TRBD1
V gene: TRBV29-1
J gene: TRBJ2-7
clone size: many
CDR3 DNA: TGCAGCGTTGGCGGACAGGGTAACGAGCAGTACTTC
CDR3 protein: CSVGGQGNEQYF

D gene: .
V gene: TRBV20-1
J gene: TRBJ2-7
clone size: many
CDR3 DNA: TGCAGTGCTAGGCTTACAGCGGGTCTCGAGCAGTACTTC
CDR3 protein: CSARLTAGLEQYF

D gene: TRBD1
V gene: TRBV9
J gene: TRBJ2-7
clone size: .
CDR3 DNA: TGTGCCAGCAGCCCCCACCTGGGACAGGGTCTAAACGAGCAGTACTTC
CDR3 protein: CASSPHLGQGLNEQYF

D gene: .
V gene: TRBV12-3/TRBV12-4
J gene: TRBJ2-7
clone size: many
CDR3 DNA: TGTGCCAGCAGCTCTTTGCACCCAGAGCAGTACTTC
CDR3 protein: CASSSLHPEQYF

D gene: .
V gene: TRBV28
J gene: TRBJ2-1
clone size: .
CDR3 DNA: TGTGCCAGCAGTTTAAGGCAGGTAGGGAATGAGCAGTTCTTC
CDR3 protein: CASSLRQVGNEQFF

D gene: .
V gene: TRBV3-1
J gene: TRBJ1-1
clone size: many
CDR3 DNA: TGTGCCAGCACCCCAGGGGTTCCCACTGAAGCTTTCTTT
CDR3 protein: CASTPGVPTEAFF

D gene: .
V gene: TRBV12-3/TRBV12-4
J gene: TRBJ1-1
clone size: many
CDR3 DNA: TGTGCCAGCGTACCCTTGGGGGGCACTGAAGCTTTCTTT
CDR3 protein: CASVPLGGTEAFF

D gene: TRBD1
V gene: TRBV7-9
J gene: TRBJ1-2
clone size: few
CDR3 DNA: TGTGCCAGCAGCTTAGCCATATACTCCGGGACAGGGGGCGGAGAGAATGGCTACACCTTC
CDR3 protein: CASSLAIYSGTGGGENGYTF

D gene: .
V gene: TRBV24-1
J gene: TRBJ2-1
clone size: many
CDR3 DNA: TGTGCCACCAGGGTGTCAGGGTCGGATGAGCAGTTCTTC
CDR3 protein: CATRVSGSDEQFF

D gene: .
V gene: TRBV20-1
J gene: TRBJ1-6
clone size: many
CDR3 DNA: TGCAGTGCTCAGTCAGCCAATAATTCACCCCTCCACTTT
CDR3 protein: CSAQSANNSPLHF